These 32 T cell receptor beta chains came from one sample sequenced in a study of blood T cell repertoires in COVID-19. Assay used: immunoSEQ multiplex PCR; TCRdb lists only in-frame clones, some missing. The repertoire includes some 170,000 clones, roughly nine tenths of them detected once, and 1% to 1.5% sits in the top ten. Sequencing was performed on PBMCs or T cells enriched from blood (not recorded which). The receptors here all came from a human donor with acute COVID-19. The donor label of this sample is uncertain.

The chain recombines TRBV27 with TRBJ2-7; 7 bases line up with TRBD1. The CDR3 spans 15 residues. From germline, CDR1 is MNHEY and CDR2 SMNVEV (reference sequence). V shed 0 bases, J shed 4 bases, and the junction held 6 bases outside the gene matches. The CDR3 nucleotides are TGTGCCAGCAGTTTATCTCGGACAGGCTTATACGAGCAGTACTTC. Its protein product is CASSLSRTGLYEQYF.

This rearrangement joins TRBV9 to TRBJ1-3; 7 nucleotides match TRBD1. Germline CDR1 and CDR2: SGDLS and YYNGEE. This CDR3 region has 16 residues. V gave up 3 bases and J gave up 4 bases; unmatched junction bases: 10. The CDR3: CASSERAGQIGNTIYF. CDR3 DNA: TGTGCCAGCAGCGAGAGGGCGGGACAGATCGGAAACACCATATATTTT.

The V call is TRBV7-9, the J call TRBJ1-1; maybe TRBD1 (6 bases). CDR3 length: 13 residues. Germline CDR1 SEHNR, CDR2 FQNEAQ (reference sequence). Trimming cost V 5 bases and J 11 bases, with 18 bases left between them. As DNA, the CDR3 is TGTGCCAGCAGCCCGGTAGGGGGTTTGGTGGCTTTCTTT. It is translated as CASSPVGGLVAFF.

The chain carries TRBV20-1 and TRBJ2-1; D not resolved. This CDR3 comprises 10 residues. Trimming removed 3 bases from V and 9 bases from J, with 6 bases in between. Germline V gene sequence: CDR1 DFQATT, CDR2 SNEGSKA (reference sequence). CDR3 sequence: CSARRGEQFF. The DNA for the CDR3 is TGCAGTGCTAGGCGCGGTGAGCAGTTCTTC.

The genes are TRBV4-2 and TRBJ1-1; the D gene is possibly TRBD1 (5 bases). This CDR3 is 15 amino acids long. The V gene's germline CDR1 is LGHNA and CDR2 YNFKEQ. Trimming pared 0 bases from V and 0 bases from J, leaving 8 bases between. DNA of the CDR3: TGTGCCAGCAGCCAAGATGGGGCGTTGAACACTGAAGCTTTCTTT. Protein: CASSQDGALNTEAFF.

J is TRBJ2-7 and V is TRBV28; 9 bases align to TRBD1. Looked up from germline, CDR1 is MDHEN and CDR2 is SYDVKM. Trimming at V came to 10 bases and at J to 5 bases, leaving 15 bases not matched to a gene. The CDR3 sequence is 15 residues long. This CDR3 is CATETGGADVDEQYF. In DNA form, the CDR3 reads TGTGCCACCGAAACAGGGGGCGCCGATGTAGACGAGCAGTACTTC.

The chain uses TRBV12-3 or TRBV12-4 and TRBJ1-1, with D hard to call. Between the trimmed V and J ends, which lost 4 bases and 5 bases, there was a span of 8 bases. The CDR3 is made up of 12 amino acids. CDR3 region: CASSSGGTEAFF. The CDR3 DNA follows: TGTGCCAGCAGTTCAGGAGGGACTGAAGCTTTCTTT.

The chain couples TRBV7-9 to TRBJ2-7; D unclear. The CDR3 runs 14 residues. From germline, CDR1 is SEHNR and CDR2 FQNEAQ (reference sequence). The V and J ends lost 0 bases and 9 bases respectively, with 15 bases between them. The CDR3 is CASSLALIESVQYF. The CDR3 region has the DNA TGTGCCAGCAGCTTAGCCCTGATCGAGAGCGTGCAGTACTTC. The whole variable domain, remainder taken from reference TRBV7-9 and TRBJ2-7, is DTGVSQNPRHKITKRGQNVTFRCDPISEHNRLYWYRQTLGQGPEFLTYFQNEAQLEKSRLLSDRFSAERPKGSFSTLEIQRTEQGDSAMYLCASSLALIESVQYFGPGTRLTVT.

The sample holds one count of this clone. The V call is TRBV18, the J call TRBJ1-2; D is uncertain. With 2 bases removed from V and 4 bases from J, the gap between germline ends came to 17 bases. The length of the CDR3 is 16 residues. Germline CDR1 and CDR2: KGHSH and LQKENI. CDR3 DNA: TGTGCCAGCTCACCATGGGCCGCTTCGTTTAGCTATGGCTACACCTTC. Protein sequence: CASSPWAASFSYGYTF.

The gene calls are TRBV18 and TRBJ1-1; possible D gene TRBD1, 5 bases. Germline V gene lookup returns CDR1 KGHSH and CDR2 LQKENI. The V end lost 4 bases, the J end lost 4 bases, and 16 bases lay between the germline ends. The CDR3 extends over 15 amino acids. This chain's CDR3 is CASSRPGLGGTEAFF. The CDR3 region has the DNA TGTGCCAGCTCACGGCCCGGGCTGGGGGGCACTGAAGCTTTCTTT.

The chain couples TRBV11-2 to TRBJ2-3, with D perhaps TRBD1 (6 bases). Trimming pared 5 bases from V and 5 bases from J, leaving 14 bases between. Germline V gene data show CDR1 as SGHAT and CDR2 as FQNNGV. This CDR3 is 14 amino acids long. CDR3 DNA sequence: TGTGCCAGCAGCCAGGACAGTTATTTAGATACGCAGTATTTT. Translation gives CASSQDSYLDTQYF.

Turning to this clone: One end of the junction varies from germline; a read error may be responsible. The CDR3 sequence: CASRASGGPYSEQFF. The CDR3 DNA reads TGTGCCAGCAGAGCGTCCGGGGGGCCCTACAGTGAGCAGTTCTTC. The V gene is TRBV2, the J gene TRBJ2-1; weak D call: TRBD2 (7 bases). CDR1 is SNHLY, CDR2 FYNNEI, per germline. CDR3 length: 15 amino acids. The full variable domain, rest sourced from reference TRBV2 and TRBJ2-1, is EPEVTQTPSHQVTQMGQEVILRCVPISNHLYFYWYRQILGQKVEFLVSFYNNEISEKSEIFDDQFSVERPDGSNFTLKIRSTKLEDSAMYFCASRASGGPYSEQFFGPGTRLTVL.

This chain links TRBV10-3 with TRBJ2-5; TRBD2 aligns across 11 bases. With 6 bases clipped from V and 4 bases from J, the junction kept 4 bases outside the gene matches. Germline V gene sequence: CDR1 ENHRY, CDR2 SYGVKD. This CDR3 spans 14 amino acids. The CDR3 spells CAISPSGGTETQYF. The CDR3 DNA follows: TGTGCCATCAGCCCTAGCGGGGGGACAGAGACCCAGTACTTC.

The chain has TRBV3-1 (or the pseudogene TRBV3-2) and TRBJ1-1; D is uncertain. The CDR3 is made up of 12 amino acids. CDR1 LGHDT and CDR2 YNNKEL come from the germline V gene (reference sequence). The V gene lost 5 bases and the J gene lost 4 bases, with 8 bases spanning the gap. CDR3 sequence (DNA): TGTGCCAGCAGCGGGAGTCCCACTGAAGCTTTCTTT. This translates into CASSGSPTEAFF.

The chain recombines TRBV6-5 with TRBJ1-4, with a weak D call TRBD1 (5 bases). Germline CDR1 and CDR2: MNHEY and SVGAGI. V was pared by 7 bases and J by 11 bases, with 14 bases between. This CDR3 spans 12 amino acids. This chain's CDR3 is CASKREEGKLFF. For the CDR3, the DNA is TGTGCCAGCAAAAGGGAGGAGGGGAAACTGTTTTTT.

This chain joins TRBV19 and TRBJ1-2; tentatively, D is TRBD1 (6 bases). Germline V gene lookup returns CDR1 LNHDA and CDR2 SQIVND (reference sequence). The CDR3 runs 15 residues. Trimming stripped 5 bases from V and 5 bases from J, with 18 bases between. The CDR3 is CASSRKGQGDYGYTF. CDR3 nucleotides: TGTGCCAGTAGTCGAAAGGGACAAGGGGATTATGGCTACACCTTC.

The CDR3 sequence: CASSPRGTSGVVNNEQFF. The CDR3 DNA sequence: TGTGCCAGCAGCCCCAGAGGGACTAGCGGGGTAGTAAACAATGAGCAGTTCTTC. V and J are TRBV9 and TRBJ2-1; 13 bases fit TRBD2. CDR3 size: 18 residues. Germline lookup yields CDR1 SGDLS and CDR2 YYNGEE. The ends lost 4 bases at V and 5 bases at J; junction bases unmatched: 12.

This clone has a single count. V is TRBV5-6 and J is TRBJ1-6; D gene uncertain. The CDR3 is made up of 15 amino acids. CDR1 and CDR2 (germline): SGHDT, YYEEEE. With 5 bases removed from V and 2 bases from J, the gap between germline ends came to 11 bases. The CDR3 bases are TGTGCCAGCAGTCTCGGGAGGGCCTATAATTCACCCCTCCACTTT. Its translation is CASSLGRAYNSPLHF. Combining the CDR3 with reference TRBV5-6 and TRBJ1-6 gives the whole variable domain DAGVTQSPTHLIKTRGQQVTLRCSPKSGHDTVSWYQQALGQGPQFIFQYYEEEERQRGNFPDRFSGHQFPNYSSELNVNALLLGDSALYLCASSLGRAYNSPLHFGNGTRLTVT.

The V call is TRBV4-2, the J call TRBJ2-7; no clear D. Germline V gene lookup returns CDR1 LGHNA and CDR2 YNFKEQ. There are 11 residues in the CDR3. Trimming removed 0 bases at V and 5 bases at J, with 2 bases between. The DNA for the CDR3 is TGTGCCAGCAGCCAAGATAACGAGCAGTACTTC. Its protein product is CASSQDNEQYF.

The chain has TRBV3-1 (or the pseudogene TRBV3-2) and TRBJ1-2, with TRBD1 as a possible D gene (6 bases). Trimming took off 5 bases at V and 4 bases at J, with 17 bases between the two ends. This CDR3 has 15 residues. Germline V lookup: CDR1 LGHDT, CDR2 YNNKEL (reference sequence). The DNA of the CDR3 is TGTGCCAGCAGCTTTAACCGGGACACGGGCTATGGCTACACCTTC. Its translation: CASSFNRDTGYGYTF.

Note on this clone: Other DNA sequences of this sample code for an identical CDR3. V and J are TRBV11-3 and TRBJ2-1; 8 nucleotides agree with TRBD2. CDR1 and CDR2 (germline): SGHNT, YENEEA. CDR3 length: 14 amino acids. The V and J ends lost 1 base and 4 bases, in that order; junction bases with no gene match: 0. The CDR3 is CASSLAGGYNEQFF. The CDR3 coding sequence is TGTGCCAGCAGCTTAGCGGGGGGGTACAATGAGCAGTTCTTC.

V is TRBV18 and J is TRBJ2-3; D is undetermined. This CDR3 is 13 amino acids long. The V gene lost 5 bases and the J gene lost 3 bases, with 9 bases spanning the gap. CDR1 is KGHSH, CDR2 LQKENI, per germline. CDR3: CASSRLMTDTQYF. DNA of the CDR3: TGTGCCAGCTCAAGACTTATGACAGATACGCAGTATTTT. Complete variable domain (other parts from reference TRBV18 and TRBJ2-3): NAGVMQNPRHLVRRRGQEARLRCSPMKGHSHVYWYRQLPEEGLKFMVYLQKENIIDESGMPKERFSAEFPKEGPSILRIQQVVRGDSAAYFCASSRLMTDTQYFGPGTRLTVL.

The rearrangement joins TRBV7-8 to TRBJ1-4; D is uncertain. Deletions cut 6 bases from V and 4 bases from J, with 18 bases between. CDR3 length: 16 residues. CDR1 is SGHVS, CDR2 FQNEAQ, per germline. The CDR3 sequence: CASRAALRSGNEKLFF. The DNA of the CDR3 is TGTGCCAGCAGGGCAGCCCTCCGGTCGGGTAATGAAAAACTGTTTTTT.

The chain links TRBV13 to TRBJ2-7, with a weak D call TRBD2 (6 bases). V was cut by 0 bases and J by 6 bases, with 9 bases left in between. CDR1 and CDR2 from the germline V gene are PRHDT and FYEKMQ (reference sequence). The CDR3 loop spans 13 amino acids. The CDR3, as DNA: TGTGCCAGCAGCTTAGGAGGAGGGTCCGAGCAGTACTTC. Translated: CASSLGGGSEQYF.

The chain carries TRBV9 and TRBJ2-5, with TRBD2 as a possible D gene (5 bases). This CDR3 has 17 residues. With 3 bases removed from V and 2 bases from J, the gap between germline ends came to 20 bases. Germline CDR1 is SGDLS and CDR2 is YYNGEE. The CDR3 loop is CASSAPTGLRGQETQYF. For the CDR3, the DNA is TGTGCCAGCAGCGCCCCCACGGGCCTCAGAGGGCAAGAGACCCAGTACTTC.

This clone has only one observation. The rearrangement uses TRBV6-6 and TRBJ1-6, with 7 bases matching TRBD1. Germline V lookup: CDR1 MNHNY, CDR2 SVGAGI (reference sequence). V shed 8 bases and J 7 bases; nucleotides not matched to a gene: 11. CDR3 length: 15 residues. This CDR3 is CASSGSAGGNSPLHF. In DNA form, the CDR3 reads TGTGCCAGCTCCGGGTCTGCAGGGGGAAATTCACCCCTCCACTTT.

The chain is built from TRBV9 and TRBJ2-7, with 9 bases identical to TRBD1. V lost 3 bases, J lost 5 bases, and 9 bases stayed unmatched. This CDR3 contains 15 residues. Germline V gives CDR1 SGDLS, CDR2 YYNGEE. The chain's CDR3 is CASSEAPGQGNEQYF. CDR3 DNA sequence: TGTGCCAGCAGCGAAGCTCCGGGACAGGGTAACGAGCAGTACTTC.

The CDR3 region has the DNA TGTGCCATCAGTGACCATGGGGCGCAAGAGACCCAGTACTTC. Amino acids: CAISDHGAQETQYF. The chain is built from TRBV10-3 and TRBJ2-5, with D perhaps matching TRBD1 (5 bases). The CDR3 totals 14 residues. Trimming removed 3 bases from V and 2 bases from J, with 10 bases in between. Germline V lookup: CDR1 ENHRY, CDR2 SYGVKD.

The table lists this clone with a count of one. J is TRBJ2-1 and V is TRBV25-1; the match to TRBD1 covers 8 bases. V lost 7 bases and J lost 4; bases outside the gene matches: 12. CDR1 and CDR2 from the germline V gene are MGHDK and SYGVNS. The CDR3 is made up of 16 amino acids. Written as DNA, the CDR3 is TGTGCCAGCACCGACCCTACAGGGGGTCAATACAATGAGCAGTTCTTC. Translating gives CASTDPTGGQYNEQFF. The whole variable domain, remainder taken from reference TRBV25-1 and TRBJ2-1, is EADIYQTPRYLVIGTGKKITLECSQTMGHDKMYWYQQDPGMELHLIHYSYGVNSTEKGDLSSESTVSRIRTEHFPLTLESARPSHTSQYLCASTDPTGGQYNEQFFGPGTRLTVL.

This sequence joins TRBV4-2 and TRBJ2-3; 8 bases align to TRBD2. Germline CDR1 and CDR2: LGHNA and YNFKEQ. CDR3 length: 17 amino acids. V lost 1 base, J lost 2 bases, and 8 bases stayed unmatched. CDR3 nucleotide sequence: TGTGCCAGCAGCCAAGTCCCCAGCGGGGGCCTCACAGATACGCAGTATTTT. The encoded protein is CASSQVPSGGLTDTQYF.

The J gene is TRBJ1-2, the V gene TRBV3-1 (or the pseudogene TRBV3-2); no firm D call. The germline V gene has CDR1 LGHDT and CDR2 YNNKEL (reference sequence). The V end lost 1 base, the J end lost 1 base, and 10 bases lay between the germline ends. This CDR3 spans 15 amino acids. CDR3 in DNA: TGTGCCAGCAGCCAAGGGGCCGCGCTTAACTATGGCTACACCTTC. Protein sequence: CASSQGAALNYGYTF.

This rearrangement joins TRBV5-1 to TRBJ1-2; perhaps TRBD1 as D (6 bases). Germline V gene sequence: CDR1 SGHRS, CDR2 YFSETQ. Trimming shortened V by 0 bases and J by 4 bases, and 10 bases separated the two germline ends. The CDR3 runs to 14 residues. CDR3 bases: TGCGCCAGCAGCTTGGATCAGGGGCCCTATGGCTACACCTTC. It yields the protein CASSLDQGPYGYTF.